Shown below are 6 T cell receptor beta chains from a single sample sequenced in a study of blood T cell repertoires in COVID-19. This table comes from immunoSEQ multiplex PCR, and its TCRdb copy is limited to in-frame clones, with some not included. The sample shows under 300,000 clones, roughly 77% of them seen only once. Sequencing was carried out using peripheral blood. The receptors derive from a woman over 75 with acute or convalescent COVID-19.

The chain is built from TRBV3-1 (or the pseudogene TRBV3-2) and TRBJ2-3, with D possibly TRBD2 on 6 matching bases. CDR1 and CDR2 (germline): LGHDT, YNNKEL (reference sequence). V was trimmed by 1 base and J by 5 bases, leaving 10 bases between them. CDR3 size: 14 residues. CDR3 loop: CASSQAGVEDTQYF. For the CDR3, the DNA is TGTGCCAGCAGCCAAGCGGGAGTGGAAGATACGCAGTATTTT.

This clone was counted many times. V usage is TRBV7-9 and J usage is TRBJ1-5; 7 bases match TRBD1. V gave up 5 bases and J gave up 0 bases; unmatched junction bases: 4. The CDR3 consists of 15 residues. Per the germline V gene, CDR1 is SEHNR and CDR2 is FQNEAQ (reference sequence). The CDR3 spells CASSTGQNSNQPQHF. The CDR3 DNA reads TGTGCCAGCAGCACGGGACAGAATAGCAATCAGCCCCAGCATTTT.

This clone was counted only a few times. The chain combines TRBV6-2 or TRBV6-3 with TRBJ1-6; D unresolved. Per germline, CDR1 MNHEY and CDR2 SVGEGT. This CDR3 region has 15 residues. V was trimmed by 5 bases and J by 7 bases, leaving 15 bases between them. CDR3 amino acids: CASSTREGGNSPLHF. The CDR3 DNA reads as TGTGCCAGCAGTACCCGGGAGGGTGGCAATTCACCCCTCCACTTT.

V usage is TRBV7-9 and J usage is TRBJ2-1; 13 bases are a match to TRBD2. The V gene's germline CDR1 is SEHNR and CDR2 FQNEAQ (reference sequence). V gave up 1 base and J gave up 5 bases; unmatched junction bases: 5. The CDR3 has 17 residues. The CDR3 reads CASSLGAGLAGNNEQFF. CDR3 bases: TGTGCCAGCAGCTTAGGGGCGGGACTAGCGGGAAACAATGAGCAGTTCTTC.

The J gene is TRBJ1-6, the V gene TRBV6-2 or TRBV6-3; D unclear. The CDR3 consists of 18 residues. Germline V CDR1 and CDR2: MNHEY, SVGEGT. Deletions cut 0 bases from V and 7 bases from J, with 19 bases between. The CDR3: CASSYSSSSAAKNSPLHF. The CDR3 bases are TGTGCCAGCAGTTACTCCTCCAGTAGTGCGGCTAAGAATTCACCCCTCCACTTT.

This clone was seen once. The rearrangement joins TRBV21-1 to TRBJ2-7; the table calls TRBD2, which could not be checked here. TRBV21-1 is deemed a pseudogene. This CDR3 is built from 24 residues. CDR3 loop: CASSKGIIWTPDLKTSGNTYEQYF. The CDR3 DNA reads as TGTGCCAGCAGCAAGGGTATAATCTGGACACCCGACTTGAAGACTAGCGGGAACACCTACGAGCAGTACTTC.